This TCR beta chain was captured in a study of blood T cell repertoires in COVID-19 (dated by TCRdb to the early 2020s). Background for the entire study: Samples from collaborators originated in the United States, Italy and Spain and spanned both the acute and convalescent phases of COVID-19. The material from the prospective study consisted of cDNA or gDNA derived from T cells, B-cell-depleted T cells, or PBMCs. Deeply sampled blood TCRbeta repertoires from subjects exposed to, actively infected with, or recovered from COVID-19 were included in the dataset. The repertoires were released in a freely available public database meant as a resource for research on the immune response to SARS-CoV-2. The samples were drawn from the first 160 participants of the ongoing ImmuneRACE study and from 950 to 1,500 subjects provided by 6 global collaborators. Sample metadata almost always included a de-identified subject ID, COVID-19 status, age in years and sex. HLA class I and class II types, where available, came from metadata supplied by the sample provider rather than from assay-based typing. The full study reports these points: The amount of clinical and demographic metadata varied by source and participant and was provided uncurated.

The immunoSEQ Assay, a bias-controlled multiplex PCR, was used to amplify TCRbeta CDR3 regions from genomic DNA. The paper's processing steps were these. The number of nucleated cells in each sample was estimated by amplification of reference gene primers within the assay. Sequence reads were collapsed and filtered to measure the absolute abundance of every unique TCRbeta CDR3 rearrangement. For each sample, productive Simpson clonality was calculated as the square root of Simpson's diversity index over productive rearrangements. Imported from immuneACCESS, the table was reduced by TCRdb to in-frame sequences with V and J called. These copies leave out some clones; in studies compared against another copy, an unresolved V gene accounts for under half, and the cause of the remainder is not known. V, J and clone size reflect that table, while D and trimming were determined from the DNA. The sample table lists fewer than 95,000 clones, about four fifths of them with a count of one. The ten largest make up about 12% of the sample.

A word on this clone: Its cognate antigen has yet to be identified. It has no much larger one-base neighbor in the sample; base qualities were not kept.

Each collaborating institution followed its own protocols to collect whole blood in K2EDTA tubes. For TCRbeta analysis, collaborators shipped samples in one of three forms: frozen whole blood, isolated PBMCs, or DNA extracted from either of those sample types. V is cut by 3 bases and J by 6 bases, and the space between the germline ends is 17 bases. The CDR3 holds 15 amino acids from the cysteine to the phenylalanine. Kept here is only the CDR3 DNA, which spans 45 bases and is read in frame from base 1. CDR1 and CDR2, looked up from the germline V gene, are SNHLY and FYNNEI. The TCR originated in a human donor in a cohort sampled during active COVID-19. The sequence links TRBV2 to TRBJ1-2; no confident D gene assignment can be made. The sequenced material came from peripheral blood. The CDR3 protein sequence reads: CASSDRLVRADGYTF. The DNA sequence reads TGTGCCAGCAGTGACAGGCTCGTGAGGGCGGATGGCTACACCTTC. Supplemented by the reference TRBV2 and TRBJ1-2 proteins around the CDR3, the complete variable domain is EPEVTQTPSHQVTQMGQEVILRCVPISNHLYFYWYRQILGQKVEFLVSFYNNEISEKSEIFDDQFSVERPDGSNFTLKIRSTKLEDSAMYFCASSDRLVRADGYTFGSGTRLTVV.